This T cell receptor (beta chain) was profiled in a study of T cells after somatic rescue of genetic block (dated by TCRdb to the early 2020s). Regarding the complete study: The study assessed how robust, over the long term, a T-cell system was when the system had developed through somatic rescue of a genetic block in T-cell development.

This clone was picked up a small number of times. This clone's antigen is unknown. No quality values exist for individual bases; no much larger clone is one base distant. V has 7 bases trimmed and J has 5 bases trimmed; junction bases matching no gene number 12. The CDR3 spans 15 residues, from the cysteine through the phenylalanine. Only the CDR3 DNA is retained, 45 bases long and in frame from the first base. CDR1 and CDR2 (SGHRS, YFSETQ) derive from the germline V gene. The library was built by means of the immunoSEQ multiplex PCR assay. TCRdb retrieved this table from immuneACCESS and kept in-frame rearrangements only. Not all clones are present; in checked studies, unresolved V genes account for under half, and no reason is known for the remainder. The sample profile shows roughly 70,000 clones; just over 90% of them were found once. The ten top clones hold around 3% of the sample.

The clonotype comes from a man in his forties. The sequencing sample was made of peripheral blood mononuclear cells (PBMCs). Recombination connected TRBV5-1 to TRBJ2-5; 9 central bases correspond to TRBD2. The DNA sequence is as follows: TGCGCCAGCGGAGGTACGGGACTAGCCGGGGAGACCCAGTACTTC. Its translation reads: CASGGTGLAGETQYF. The full variable domain, completed from the reference TRBV5-1 and TRBJ2-5 proteins outside the CDR3, reads KAGVTQTPRYLIKTRGQQVTLSCSPISGHRSVSWYQQTPGQGLQFLFEYFSETQRNKGNFPGRFSGRQFSNSRSEMNVSTLELGDSALYLCASGGTGLAGETQYFGPGTRLLVL.